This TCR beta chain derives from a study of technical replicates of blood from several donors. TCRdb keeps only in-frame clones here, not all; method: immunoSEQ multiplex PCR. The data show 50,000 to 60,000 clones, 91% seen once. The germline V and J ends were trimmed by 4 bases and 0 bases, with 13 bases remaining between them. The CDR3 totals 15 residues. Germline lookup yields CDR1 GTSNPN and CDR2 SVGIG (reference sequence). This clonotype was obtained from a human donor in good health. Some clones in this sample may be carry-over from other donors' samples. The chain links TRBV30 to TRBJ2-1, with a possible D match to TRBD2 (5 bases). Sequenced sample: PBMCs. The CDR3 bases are TGTGCCTGGACTAGAGGGTCTAGCTCCTACAATGAGCAGTTCTTC. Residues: CAWTRGSSSYNEQFF.